The 14 T cell receptor beta chains below come from one sample, sequenced in a study of shared clonotypes between healthy human individuals. Cells designated naive CD8 were CD45RO-negative and were positively selected for CCR7, with terminally differentiated effector memory CD45RA+ cells excluded. The repertoire was sequenced with immunoSEQ multiplex PCR; TCRdb's copy has only in-frame clones and lacks some. Among some 2,100,000 clones listed, about 92% were seen once. Sequenced sample: naive CD8+ T cells from PBMCs. The receptors here all came from a man between 18 and 35 years old in good health. Some clones in this sample may be carry-over from other donors' samples.

The CDR3 DNA reads as TGTGCCAGCAGTGAGAAAACGAGGAGGCAAGAGACCCAGTACTTC. Encoded protein: CASSEKTRRQETQYF. This chain joins TRBV6-1 and TRBJ2-5; possibly TRBD2 for D (5 bases). The CDR3 extends over 15 amino acids. Looked up from germline, CDR1 is MNHNS and CDR2 is SASEGT. V dropped 3 bases and J dropped 2 bases, with 13 bases sitting between them.

The rearrangement uses TRBV29-1 and TRBJ1-2; D call uncertain. Between the trimmed V and J ends, which lost 6 bases and 8 bases, there was a span of 16 bases. This CDR3 spans 12 amino acids. Germline V gene lookup returns CDR1 SQVTM and CDR2 ANQGSEA. The CDR3 loop reads CSVPSAHLGYTF. DNA for the CDR3: TGCAGCGTCCCATCAGCCCATTTGGGCTACACCTTC.

This rearrangement joins TRBV4-3 to TRBJ2-7; 7 nucleotides align to TRBD2. CDR3 size: 17 residues. Looked up from germline, CDR1 is LGHNA and CDR2 is YSLEER. V lost 1 base and J lost 3; bases outside the gene matches: 12. The CDR3 here is CASSQGPAGEIGYEQYF. The DNA for the CDR3 is TGCGCCAGCAGCCAAGGGCCCGCGGGGGAAATAGGCTACGAGCAGTACTTC.

The chain has TRBV7-2 and TRBJ2-1; D remains unclear. The germline gives CDR1 SGHTA, CDR2 FQGNSA. CDR3 length: 12 amino acids. Trimming cost V 1 base and J 6 bases, with 4 bases left between them. The CDR3 nucleotides are TGTGCCAGCAGCTTAGACAGCAATGAGCAGTTCTTC. Amino acids: CASSLDSNEQFF. Supplemented by reference TRBV7-2 and TRBJ2-1, the full variable domain reads GAGVSQSPSNKVTEKGKDVELRCDPISGHTALYWYRQSLGQGLEFLIYFQGNSAPDKSGLPSDRFSAERTGGSVSTLTIQRTQQEDSAVYLCASSLDSNEQFFGPGTRLTVL.

A word on this clone: The identical CDR3 is also encoded by other nucleotide sequences in the sample. The chain links TRBV4-3 to TRBJ2-1, with D perhaps matching TRBD2 (6 bases). Per germline, CDR1 LGHNA and CDR2 YSLEER. The V gene lost 1 base and the J gene lost 0 bases, with 7 bases spanning the gap. This CDR3 region has 15 residues. The CDR3 DNA sequence: TGCGCCAGCAGCCAAGTGCGGGGCTCCTACAATGAGCAGTTCTTC. This sequence encodes CASSQVRGSYNEQFF.

The rearrangement uses TRBV14 and TRBJ2-7; perhaps TRBD1 as D (5 bases). Trimming stripped 2 bases from V and 4 bases from J, with 9 bases between. The CDR3 has 13 residues. Looked up from germline, CDR1 is SGHDN and CDR2 is FVKESK. This CDR3 reads CASSQQTGYEQYF. CDR3 in DNA: TGTGCCAGCAGCCAACAAACAGGATACGAGCAGTACTTC.

Note on this clone: At the DNA level, this CDR3 is encoded by other sequences in the same sample as well. The V call is TRBV7-9, the J call TRBJ2-7; D unresolved. The CDR3 length is 13 residues. Germline V gene sequence: CDR1 SEHNR, CDR2 FQNEAQ (reference sequence). V was trimmed by 5 bases and J by 5 bases, leaving 13 bases between them. Here the CDR3 DNA reads TGTGCCAGCAGCCCCACGCGCCGGGACGAGCAGTACTTC. Encoded protein: CASSPTRRDEQYF.

On this clone: The identical CDR3 is also encoded by other nucleotide sequences in the sample. This chain connects TRBV28 to TRBJ2-7, with a tentative D call TRBD1 (6 bases). V dropped 4 bases and J dropped 2 bases, with 6 bases sitting between them. Germline values: CDR1 MDHEN, CDR2 SYDVKM. The CDR3 sequence is 12 residues long. The CDR3 is CASSSGAYEQYF. The CDR3 nucleotides are TGTGCCAGCAGTTCAGGGGCCTACGAGCAGTACTTC.

CDR3 sequence reads: CASSYSGTNKSGELFF. The CDR3 DNA sequence: TGTGCCAGCAGTTACTCGGGGACAAATAAGTCCGGGGAGCTGTTTTTT. This rearrangement joins TRBV6-6 to TRBJ2-2; the D gene is possibly TRBD1 (6 bases). From germline, CDR1 is MNHNY and CDR2 SVGAGI (reference sequence). The V and J ends lost 0 bases and 6 bases respectively, with 14 bases between them. The CDR3 loop spans 16 amino acids.

This chain links TRBV9 with TRBJ1-2; no definite D call. Looked up from germline, CDR1 is SGDLS and CDR2 is YYNGEE. This CDR3 is 12 amino acids long. Trimming stripped 1 base from V and 8 bases from J, with 9 bases between. CDR3 bases: TGTGCCAGCAGCGTATCCGCCGGGGGCTACACCTTC. Translated, it gives CASSVSAGGYTF.

This chain joins TRBV15 and TRBJ2-7; D might be TRBD1 (6 bases). Trimming took 7 bases from V and 6 from J, leaving 19 bases between them. This CDR3 is 14 amino acids long. The germline V gene has CDR1 LNHNV and CDR2 YYDKDF (reference sequence). CDR3 region: CATTKGAGVGEQYF. The CDR3 DNA is TGTGCCACCACGAAAGGGGCAGGGGTCGGCGAGCAGTACTTC.

This clone appeared a single time. The genes are TRBV4-3 and TRBJ2-7; 13 nucleotides agree with TRBD2. This CDR3 is built from 20 residues. J lost 2 bases, V lost 3 bases, and 16 bases had no gene match. Germline V gene lookup returns CDR1 LGHNA and CDR2 YSLEER. CDR3 amino acids: CASSQERGVRGLAGAYEQYF. The CDR3 region has the DNA TGCGCCAGCAGCCAGGAGCGAGGGGTTCGTGGACTAGCGGGAGCCTACGAGCAGTACTTC.

In this sample, this clone turned up once. V is TRBV19 and J is TRBJ2-5, with TRBD2 matching over 14 bases. V shed 5 bases and J 5 bases; nucleotides not matched to a gene: 10. The CDR3 runs to 17 residues. The germline V gene encodes CDR1 LNHDA and CDR2 SQIVND (reference sequence). In nucleotides, the CDR3 is TGTGCCAGTAGTTTCACGACTAGCGGGAGGGCCTCGGAGACCCAGTACTTC. Translated: CASSFTTSGRASETQYF.

The rearrangement joins TRBV4-1 to TRBJ2-7; 7 bases are a match to TRBD1. Germline loops: CDR1 MGHRA, CDR2 YSYEKL. V was pared by 1 base and J by 3 bases, with 6 bases of the junction left unmatched. The CDR3 sequence is 15 residues long. This chain's CDR3 is CASSQATRDSYEQYF. CDR3 coding DNA: TGCGCCAGCAGCCAAGCCACCCGGGACAGCTACGAGCAGTACTTC.